This T cell receptor (beta chain) was identified in a study of shared clonotypes between healthy human individuals. Libraries were prepared by immunoSEQ multiplex PCR; TCRdb keeps only in-frame clonotypes and omits some of them. The repertoire consists of around 2.1 million clones, with 90% to 95% occurring once and the leading ten covering 1.5% to 2%. Germline CDR1 SEHNR, CDR2 FQNEAQ (reference sequence). CDR3 size: 13 residues. With 11 bases removed from V and 6 bases from J, the gap between germline ends came to 19 bases. Naive CD8 isolation took CD45RO-negative cells positively selected for CCR7 and excluded terminally differentiated effector memory CD45RA+ cells. Comment on this clone: What it recognizes is unknown.

The study's findings and limits: In general, naive subsets displayed greater estimated richness than memory subsets did.

Sequenced material: naive CD8+ T cells from PBMCs. V gene TRBV7-9 combines with J gene TRBJ1-2; possibly TRBD1 for D (5 bases). The sequence came from a man aged 18-30 years in good health. Some clones in this sample may be carry-over from other donors' samples. The CDR3 DNA reads as TGTGCCGCGGGGGAGGGGCCGGCTGATGGCTACACCTTC. Residues: CAAGEGPADGYTF.